One and the same sample provided the 12 T cell receptor beta chains below, sequenced in a study of CD4 T cells in relation to SARS-CoV-2 and coronaviruses. The table came from immunoSEQ multiplex PCR; TCRdb's copy has only in-frame clones and leaves some out. The sample carries under 25,000 clones, over 75% recorded once. No antigens are known for them. Before the COVID-19 pandemic, during about 2010-2018, CD4+ T cells were taken from unexposed donors. The cells were cultured for approximately 10 days before CD4+ T cells were isolated. The material sequenced was CD4+ T cells from PBMCs, cultured in vitro. The receptors were sampled from a human donor in good health.

CDR3 sequence: CASSSLGGSSPLHF. CDR3 in DNA: TGTGCCAGCAGTAGCTTAGGGGGGAGTTCACCCCTCCACTTT. The V call is TRBV5-6, the J call TRBJ1-6, with D perhaps TRBD1 (6 bases). This CDR3 contains 14 residues. In germline, CDR1 is SGHDT, CDR2 YYEEEE. The germline V and J ends were trimmed by 5 bases and 9 bases, with 15 bases remaining between them.

This clone was found a few times. The chain carries TRBV9 and TRBJ1-6; TRBD1 matches 9 bases. The CDR3 runs 16 residues. Germline V gene data show CDR1 as SGDLS and CDR2 as YYNGEE. V gave up 4 bases and J gave up 7 bases; unmatched junction bases: 9. The CDR3 protein is CASSPGQGKINSPLHF. The CDR3 DNA reads TGTGCCAGCAGCCCAGGACAGGGGAAAATAAATTCACCCCTCCACTTT. The variable domain in full, completed from reference TRBV9 and TRBJ1-6, reads DSGVTQTPKHLITATGQRVTLRCSPRSGDLSVYWYQQSLDQGLQFLIQYYNGEERAKGNILERFSAQQFPDLHSELNLSSLELGDSALYFCASSPGQGKINSPLHFGNGTRLTVT.

By frequency in the sample, this clone is medium-sized. The chain carries TRBV7-6 and TRBJ1-6; 7 bases are shared with TRBD1. The CDR3 has 18 residues. Germline CDR1 is SGHVS and CDR2 is FNYEAQ. Trimming cost V 5 bases and J 0 bases; bases outside gene matches: 10. CDR3 bases: TGTGCCAGCAGCCCAATCAGGGGGGACAGCTCCTATAATTCACCCCTCCACTTT. Protein sequence: CASSPIRGDSSYNSPLHF.

CDR3 region: CASSPPGQGGNEQFF. CDR3 bases: TGTGCCAGCTCACCTCCCGGCCAGGGGGGCAATGAGCAGTTCTTC. V and J are TRBV18 and TRBJ2-1; possible D gene TRBD1, 7 bases. Germline V lookup: CDR1 KGHSH, CDR2 LQKENI. The CDR3 length is 15 residues. V was cut by 3 bases and J by 6 bases, with 15 bases left in between.

This CDR3 reads CASSQPIRGIYEQYF. In DNA form, the CDR3 reads TGTGCCAGCAGCCAACCTATCAGAGGGATCTACGAGCAGTACTTC. The rearrangement uses TRBV7-2 and TRBJ2-7; D is perhaps TRBD2 (5 bases). V lost 5 bases to trimming and J lost 3 bases, with 17 bases between them. The CDR3 is 15 residues long. CDR1 and CDR2 (germline): SGHTA, FQGNSA.

This chain links TRBV5-1 with TRBJ2-5, with 12 bases identical to TRBD2. CDR3 length equals 18 residues. Unmatched junction bases numbered 12, after V lost 4 bases and J lost 2 bases. Per germline, CDR1 SGHRS and CDR2 YFSETQ. CDR3: CASSLTGTSGLLQETQYF. In DNA, the CDR3 is TGCGCCAGCAGCCTGACGGGGACTAGCGGGCTCCTACAAGAGACCCAGTACTTC.

V gene TRBV29-1 combines with J gene TRBJ1-1, with 10 nucleotides matching TRBD1. The CDR3 loop spans 14 amino acids. J lost 1 base, V lost 7 bases, and 6 bases had no gene match. From germline, CDR1 is SQVTM and CDR2 ANQGSEA. DNA of the CDR3: TGCAGCGCGACAGGGGGCTTAGGGAACACTGAAGCTTTCTTT. Translating gives CSATGGLGNTEAFF.

The rearrangement joins TRBV10-1 to TRBJ2-5, with D perhaps TRBD1 (6 bases). From germline, CDR1 is WNHNN and CDR2 SYGVQD (reference sequence). The CDR3 runs 15 residues. The V and J ends lost 2 bases and 5 bases respectively, with 15 bases between them. CDR3 DNA sequence: TGCGCCAGCAGTGAGAATTCAGGGGCTGGGGAGACCCAGTACTTC. The encoded protein is CASSENSGAGETQYF.

The chain recombines TRBV11-3 with TRBJ2-1, with D unclear. CDR1 and CDR2 from the germline V gene are SGHNT and YENEEA. The CDR3 runs 13 residues. V lost 4 bases and J 3 bases, leaving 7 bases between the germline ends. The CDR3 protein is CASSSNLYNEQFF. CDR3 DNA sequence: TGTGCCAGCAGCTCAAACCTCTACAATGAGCAGTTCTTC.

This chain connects TRBV19 to TRBJ2-5, with 8 bases that match TRBD1. The germline V gene has CDR1 LNHDA and CDR2 SQIVND (reference sequence). This CDR3 is 14 amino acids long. V lost 6 bases to trimming and J lost 7 bases; unmatched junction nucleotides: 10. The DNA for the CDR3 is TGTGCCAGTAGCCCCGACAGGGGAGGAGGGACCCAGTACTTC. Translated: CASSPDRGGGTQYF. Full variable domain (missing parts from reference TRBV19 and TRBJ2-5): DGGITQSPKYLFRKEGQNVTLSCEQNLNHDAMYWYRQDPGQGLRLIYYSQIVNDFQKGDIAEGYSVSREKKESFPLTVTSAQKNPTAFYLCASSPDRGGGTQYFGPGTRLLVL.

The chain combines TRBV7-9 with TRBJ2-7, with D possibly being TRBD2 (5 bases). With 1 base removed from V and 7 bases from J, the gap between germline ends came to 8 bases. CDR1 is SEHNR and CDR2 is FQNEAQ in the germline V gene (reference sequence). The CDR3 totals 12 residues. In nucleotides, the CDR3 is TGTGCCAGCAGCTTAGAACTAGGGGAGCAGTACTTC. Amino acids: CASSLELGEQYF.

The chain has TRBV18 and TRBJ2-5, with a tentative D call TRBD2 (6 bases). Trimming removed 2 bases at V and 7 bases at J, with 23 bases between. Germline CDR1 and CDR2: KGHSH and LQKENI. There are 17 residues in the CDR3. CDR3 DNA: TGTGCCAGCTCACCAGGTTGGGCGGGGCCCGTCGGAGGGACCCAGTACTTC. The encoded protein is CASSPGWAGPVGGTQYF.